These 30 T cell receptor beta chains came from one sample sequenced in a study of Graves' ophthalmopathy and Graves' hyperthyroidism (dated by TCRdb to the late 2010s). Reads for this sample came from an Illumina HiSeq 2000. TCR beta CDR3 regions were amplified from RNA transcripts for repertoire sequencing. HTBI primers and the Qiagen OneStep RT-PCR kit were used in a first-round RT-PCR, which was followed by a second-round multiplex PCR, size selection and purification. TCRdb applied fastp at Q25 and MiXCR to the public reads, then kept only in-frame beta chains. Entries that share a CDR3 protein sequence are merged under the most common genes and DNA. Present in this sample are hundreds of thousands of distinct CDR3 sequences, approximately 22% of which were seen just once. The ten largest clonotypes hold around 7% of the sample. The sample was peripheral blood. These receptors all come from a woman aged 18-35 years with stable Graves' hyperthyroidism. Some clones in this sample may be carry-over from other donors' samples. Donor details come from another sample of the same person, matched by shared clones.

This clonotype came up many times. This chain links TRBV7-6 with TRBJ2-7; unclear D gene. This CDR3 has 15 residues. The germline V gene encodes CDR1 SGHVS and CDR2 FNYEAQ. Trimming pared 3 bases from V and 0 bases from J, leaving 12 bases between. The CDR3, as DNA: TGTGCCAGCAGCTTTCCCGACTCGAGCTCCTACGAGCAGTACTTC. This encodes CASSFPDSSSYEQYF.

This clonotype occurred a few times. The chain carries TRBV5-1 and TRBJ2-5; weak D call: TRBD1 (5 bases). Trimming shortened V by 0 bases and J by 5 bases, and 11 bases separated the two germline ends. The CDR3 is 14 residues long. Germline V gene lookup returns CDR1 SGHRS and CDR2 YFSETQ. CDR3 amino acids: CASSLEGVRETQYF. For the CDR3, the DNA is TGCGCCAGCAGCTTGGAAGGGGTCAGGGAGACCCAGTACTTC.

The chain uses TRBV6-1 and TRBJ1-1, with TRBD1 matching 9 bases. The germline V gene has CDR1 MNHNS and CDR2 SASEGT. Unmatched junction bases numbered 13, after V lost 8 bases and J lost 6 bases. This CDR3 has 15 residues. CDR3 sequence (DNA): TGTGCCAGCGGCACCTGGGGACAGGGAGTTCCTGAAGCTTTCTTT. Amino acid sequence: CASGTWGQGVPEAFF.

The CDR3 region has the DNA TGTGCCAGCAGTCCTGGACAAAAGACCCAGTACTTC. This encodes CASSPGQKTQYF. The V gene is TRBV12-3 or TRBV12-4, the J gene TRBJ2-5; D is possibly TRBD1 (5 bases). The CDR3 length is 12 residues. V lost 5 bases, J lost 6 bases, and 10 bases lay in between.

This clonotype has a count of ten or more. The V call is TRBV20-1, the J call TRBJ2-7; unclear D gene. The CDR3 runs 14 residues. V was cut by 2 bases and J by 0 bases, with 11 bases left in between. From germline, CDR1 is DFQATT and CDR2 SNEGSKA (reference sequence). CDR3 in amino acids: CSARNPGSSYEQYF. In DNA, the CDR3 is TGCAGTGCTAGAAACCCTGGAAGCTCCTACGAGCAGTACTTC.

The chain recombines TRBV20-1 with TRBJ2-7, with D tentatively TRBD2 (5 bases). V lost 1 base, J lost 2 bases, and 9 bases lay in between. Germline loops: CDR1 DFQATT, CDR2 SNEGSKA (reference sequence). CDR3 length: 13 amino acids. This CDR3 reads CSARGGLAYEQYF. The CDR3 nucleotides are TGCAGTGCTAGAGGAGGACTTGCCTACGAGCAGTACTTC.

J is TRBJ2-2 and V is TRBV13; D is unclear. The CDR3 loop spans 13 amino acids. Germline CDR1 is PRHDT and CDR2 is FYEKMQ (reference sequence). Trimming stripped 5 bases from V and 7 bases from J, with 11 bases between. The CDR3 nucleotides are TGTGCCAGCAGCGTCAGAGGTGGCGGGGAGCTGTTTTTT. Translated: CASSVRGGGELFF.

The chain employs TRBV7-2 and TRBJ1-1, with D perhaps matching TRBD1 (5 bases). Deletions cut 3 bases from V and 10 bases from J, with 12 bases between. The germline V gene encodes CDR1 SGHTA and CDR2 FQGNSA. CDR3 length: 12 amino acids. The CDR3 bases are TGTGCCAGCAGCTTTCTCAGGGCCGGAGCTTTCTTT. It is translated as CASSFLRAGAFF.

This clonotype appeared many times. J is TRBJ2-7 and V is TRBV10-3; a weak D match, TRBD2 (6 bases). The germline CDR1 and CDR2 sequences are ENHRY and SYGVKD. V was pared by 11 bases and J by 6 bases, with 17 bases between. The CDR3 covers 12 residues. This CDR3 is CASTVSGSEQYF. CDR3 DNA: TGTGCCTCTACCGTTAGCGGCTCCGAGCAGTACTTC.

This chain uses TRBV29-1 with TRBJ1-3; possibly TRBD1 for D (6 bases). Trimming cost V 0 bases and J 4 bases, with 13 bases left between them. The CDR3 runs 15 residues. CDR1 SQVTM and CDR2 ANQGSEA come from the germline V gene. This chain's CDR3 is CSVEELAGDGNTIYF. The CDR3 bases are TGCAGCGTTGAAGAATTGGCAGGGGACGGAAACACCATATATTTT. The full variable domain, with the rest looked up from reference TRBV29-1 and TRBJ1-3, is SAVISQKPSRDICQRGTSLTIQCQVDSQVTMMFWYRQQPGQSLTLIATANQGSEATYESGFVIDKFPISRPNLTFSTLTVSNMSPEDSSIYLCSVEELAGDGNTIYFGEGSWLTVV.

With regard to this clonotype: One junction end disagrees with the germline gene, perhaps due to a read error. The chain is built from TRBV5-1 and TRBJ2-7, with D perhaps TRBD1 or TRBD2 (7 bases each). Germline V gene data show CDR1 as SGHRS and CDR2 as YFSETQ. CDR3 size: 15 residues. The CDR3 is CASRLAGDRSYEQYF. CDR3 in DNA: TGCGCCAGCAGGTTGGCGGGGGACAGATCCTACGAGCAGTACTTC. The whole variable domain, filled in from reference TRBV5-1 and TRBJ2-7, reads KAGVTQTPRYLIKTRGQQVTLSCSPISGHRSVSWYQQTPGQGLQFLFEYFSETQRNKGNFPGRFSGRQFSNSRSEMNVSTLELGDSALYLCASRLAGDRSYEQYFGPGTRLTVT.

This clonotype was found many times. This chain uses TRBV30 with TRBJ1-5; unclear D gene. The V end was cut by 4 bases, the J end by 7 bases, with 14 bases between. Germline V gives CDR1 GTSNPN, CDR2 SVGIG (reference sequence). The CDR3 contains 13 residues. The CDR3, as DNA: TGTGCCTGGACAACGGCACTGGGCCAGCCCCAGCATTTT. Residues: CAWTTALGQPQHF.

This chain connects TRBV12-5 to TRBJ1-1, with 7 nucleotides matching TRBD1. CDR1 is LGHNT, CDR2 FRNRAP, per germline. Trimming at V came to 9 bases and at J to 6 bases, leaving 4 bases not matched to a gene. This CDR3 region has 11 residues. The CDR3, as DNA: TGTGCTAGCGGGGGGACAGCTGAAGCTTTCTTT. Encoded protein: CASGGTAEAFF.

Ten or more counts support this clonotype. The gene calls are TRBV2 and TRBJ2-5, with D unclear. The V and J ends lost 7 bases and 5 bases respectively, with 8 bases between them. The CDR3 has 11 residues. CDR1 is SNHLY and CDR2 is FYNNEI in the germline V gene. CDR3 amino acids: CASKIGETQYF. DNA for the CDR3: TGTGCCAGCAAGATCGGGGAGACCCAGTACTTC. The full variable domain, rest sourced from reference TRBV2 and TRBJ2-5, is EPEVTQTPSHQVTQMGQEVILRCVPISNHLYFYWYRQILGQKVEFLVSFYNNEISEKSEIFDDQFSVERPDGSNFTLKIRSTKLEDSAMYFCASKIGETQYFGPGTRLLVL.

This clonotype was detected ten times or more. This chain links TRBV27 with TRBJ1-1, with a possible D match to TRBD1 (5 bases). This CDR3 has 13 amino acids. Trimming pared 5 bases from V and 5 bases from J, leaving 12 bases between. In germline, CDR1 is MNHEY, CDR2 SMNVEV (reference sequence). The CDR3 DNA reads TGTGCCAGCAGTCGCGGGGGTCCTACTGAAGCTTTCTTT. Protein sequence: CASSRGGPTEAFF.

Remarks on this clonotype: One junction end disagrees with the germline gene, perhaps due to a read error. The chain recombines TRBV6-1 with TRBJ2-5, with D unresolved. CDR1 is MNHNS, CDR2 SASEGT, per germline. The length of the CDR3 is 12 residues. CDR3 sequence: CAISEAGETQYF. The CDR3 bases are TGTGCCATCAGTGAGGCTGGAGAGACCCAGTACTTC.

This clonotype has a count of ten or more. This rearrangement joins TRBV20-1 to TRBJ2-2; 10 positions match TRBD2. V was clipped by 4 bases and J by 3 bases; unmatched bases: 2. This CDR3 region has 14 residues. Germline loops: CDR1 DFQATT, CDR2 SNEGSKA (reference sequence). CDR3 nucleotide sequence: TGCAGTGCTACCCTAGCGGGAGACACCGGGGAGCTGTTTTTT. This gives the protein CSATLAGDTGELFF.

This clonotype was found many times. CDR3 nucleotide sequence: TGCAGTGCTAGAGAAATCCAGGGACCCATTCAGTACTTC. It yields the protein CSAREIQGPIQYF. The rearrangement uses TRBV20-1 and TRBJ2-4, with D possibly called TRBD1 or TRBD2 (5 bases each). In germline, CDR1 is DFQATT, CDR2 SNEGSKA (reference sequence). V was pared by 0 bases and J by 9 bases, with 12 bases between. The CDR3 consists of 13 residues.

This clonotype was counted ten times or more. The chain uses TRBV29-1 and TRBJ1-1; D remains ambiguous. The length of the CDR3 is 13 residues. From germline, CDR1 is SQVTM and CDR2 ANQGSEA. Trimming left V 1 base short and J 0 bases short, with 6 bases between. The CDR3 coding sequence is TGCAGCGTTGAAGCCACAGTGAACACTGAAGCTTTCTTT. Translating it yields CSVEATVNTEAFF.

This clonotype was found many times. The genes are TRBV12-3 or TRBV12-4 and TRBJ1-2; D remains ambiguous. Trimming shortened V by 7 bases and J by 8 bases, and 17 bases separated the two germline ends. There are 13 residues in the CDR3. Here the CDR3 DNA reads TGTGCCAGCATCTCCGCGGGGTTTACCGGCTACACCTTC. Translating gives CASISAGFTGYTF.

The sample holds many counts of this clonotype. The V and J genes are TRBV19 and TRBJ1-6; the D gene is possibly TRBD1 (5 bases). The V gene's germline CDR1 is LNHDA and CDR2 SQIVND (reference sequence). V lost 6 bases to trimming and J lost 10 bases, with 13 bases between them. The CDR3 runs 13 residues. CDR3 nucleotide sequence: TGTGCCAGTAGCGTGGGGGAATTATCACCCCTCCACTTT. It codes for CASSVGELSPLHF.

This clonotype has a count of ten or more. The chain uses TRBV20-1 and TRBJ1-1; D is uncertain. Germline V CDR1 and CDR2: DFQATT, SNEGSKA (reference sequence). The CDR3 length is 12 residues. V dropped 0 bases and J dropped 5 bases, with 7 bases sitting between them. Here the CDR3 reads CSARDQDTEAFF. In DNA, the CDR3 is TGCAGTGCTAGAGATCAGGATACTGAAGCTTTCTTT.

The chain couples TRBV11-2 to TRBJ1-2; D is undetermined. Germline CDR1 and CDR2: SGHAT and FQNNGV. The CDR3 is 15 amino acids. V dropped 5 bases and J dropped 5 bases, with 18 bases sitting between them. The CDR3 here is CASSPREGGRYGYTF. CDR3 in DNA: TGTGCCAGCAGCCCACGAGAGGGAGGAAGATATGGCTACACCTTC.

This clonotype has just one count. The V gene is TRBV20-1, the J gene TRBJ2-5; 10 bases fit TRBD2. Germline V CDR1 and CDR2: DFQATT, SNEGSKA (reference sequence). CDR3 length equals 15 residues. V was clipped by 6 bases and J by 4 bases; unmatched bases: 11. The CDR3 region has the DNA TGCAGTGCAACGGCCAGCGGGGGGGCCATAGAGACCCAGTACTTC. Residues: CSATASGGAIETQYF.

The sample holds many counts of this clonotype. This chain connects TRBV6-1 to TRBJ1-2; 9 bases line up with TRBD1. Germline V lookup: CDR1 MNHNS, CDR2 SASEGT. This CDR3 has 15 amino acids. The V gene end was trimmed by 7 bases and the J gene end by 2 bases; junction bases not matched to a gene: 8. The CDR3 sequence: CASTRTGVVNYGYTF. The CDR3 nucleotides read TGTGCCAGCACCCGGACAGGGGTAGTAAACTATGGCTACACCTTC.

Many counts were recorded for this clonotype. This sequence joins TRBV7-2 and TRBJ2-7; the D call may be TRBD1 or TRBD2 (5 bases each). The CDR3 sequence is 15 residues long. From germline, CDR1 is SGHTA and CDR2 FQGNSA. With 5 bases removed from V and 0 bases from J, the gap between germline ends came to 14 bases. This chain's CDR3 is CASSTGTVDSYEQYF. CDR3 nucleotides: TGTGCCAGCAGCACCGGGACGGTCGACTCCTACGAGCAGTACTTC.

V gene TRBV7-8 combines with J gene TRBJ1-1; D uncertain. CDR3 length: 15 amino acids. V dropped 1 base and J dropped 3 bases, with 12 bases sitting between them. Germline V gene data show CDR1 as SGHVS and CDR2 as FQNEAQ. The CDR3 protein is CASSLGVHLDTEAFF. The CDR3 coding sequence is TGTGCCAGCAGCTTAGGGGTACACCTGGACACTGAAGCTTTCTTT.

This clonotype appeared many times. The chain combines TRBV19 with TRBJ2-7, with D unclear. Germline V gene data show CDR1 as LNHDA and CDR2 as SQIVND (reference sequence). V was cut by 5 bases and J by 5 bases, with 19 bases left in between. The CDR3 spans 15 residues. CDR3 DNA sequence: TGTGCCAGTAGTTCGTTGGGTGACCCTCGGAACGAGCAGTACTTC. Protein product: CASSSLGDPRNEQYF.

V is TRBV7-2 and J is TRBJ1-1; D not certain. Trimming took off 2 bases at V and 4 bases at J, with 8 bases between the two ends. Germline lookup yields CDR1 SGHTA and CDR2 FQGNSA. This CDR3 is built from 13 residues. The CDR3 protein is CASSLQPSTEAFF. The DNA for the CDR3 is TGTGCCAGCAGCTTACAGCCGAGCACTGAAGCTTTCTTT.

This clonotype was counted many times. The chain has TRBV28 and TRBJ1-1; 10 nucleotides match TRBD1. V was pared by 6 bases and J by 0 bases, with 4 bases of the junction left unmatched. The CDR3 is 15 amino acids. CDR1 and CDR2 from the germline V gene are MDHEN and SYDVKM. The CDR3 nucleotides are TGTGCCAGCAGCCGGGGACAGGGGATGAACACTGAAGCTTTCTTT. As protein: CASSRGQGMNTEAFF.